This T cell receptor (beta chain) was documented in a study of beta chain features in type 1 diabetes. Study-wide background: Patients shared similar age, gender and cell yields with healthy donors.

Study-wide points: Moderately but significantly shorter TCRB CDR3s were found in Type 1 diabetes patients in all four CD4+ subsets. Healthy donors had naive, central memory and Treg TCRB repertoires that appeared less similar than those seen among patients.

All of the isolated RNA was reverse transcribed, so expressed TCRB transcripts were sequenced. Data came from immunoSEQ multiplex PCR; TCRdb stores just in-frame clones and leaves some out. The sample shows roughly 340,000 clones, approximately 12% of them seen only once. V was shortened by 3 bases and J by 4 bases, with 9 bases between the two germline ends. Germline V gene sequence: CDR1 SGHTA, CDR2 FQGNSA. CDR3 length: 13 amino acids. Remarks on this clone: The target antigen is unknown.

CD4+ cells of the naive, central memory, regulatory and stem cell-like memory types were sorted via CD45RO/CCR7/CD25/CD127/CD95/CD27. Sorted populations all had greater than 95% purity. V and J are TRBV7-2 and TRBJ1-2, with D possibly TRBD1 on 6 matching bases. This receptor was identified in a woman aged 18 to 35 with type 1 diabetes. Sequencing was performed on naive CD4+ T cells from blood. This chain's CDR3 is CASSFTGSYGYTF. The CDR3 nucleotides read TGTGCCAGCAGCTTCACAGGGAGCTATGGCTACACCTTC. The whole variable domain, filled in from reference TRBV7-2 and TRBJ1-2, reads GAGVSQSPSNKVTEKGKDVELRCDPISGHTALYWYRQSLGQGLEFLIYFQGNSAPDKSGLPSDRFSAERTGGSVSTLTIQRTQQEDSAVYLCASSFTGSYGYTFGSGTRLTVV.